The table lists the clone carrying this T cell receptor beta chain with a few counts. Its matching antigen is unknown. This specimen comes from a study of post-analysis software for immune sequencing data. Study findings and constraints: Relative to controls, patients had about 5 TRBV segments at higher frequency, with TRBV5-6, TRBV5-1 and TRBV20-1 among these.

Included in the TCR beta cDNA libraries were unique molecular identifiers. TCRdb itself ran the PCR reads through MiXCR, one entry per CDR3 protein. Of about 570,000 distinct CDR3 sequences in the sample, 34% were seen once. V lost 6 bases and J lost 6; bases outside the gene matches: 15. CDR1 and CDR2 (germline): DFQATT, SNEGSKA (reference sequence). CDR3 size: 16 residues. The V and J genes are TRBV20-1 and TRBJ2-1; 9 bases are a match to TRBD2. The receptor's source is a girl between 2 and 17 years old with multiple sclerosis. The sample was blood. In DNA form, the CDR3 reads TGCAGTGCGGGAAGTAGGGGACTAGCCGGATCCAATGAGCAGTTCTTC. This sequence encodes CSAGSRGLAGSNEQFF.